This passage covers 6 T cell receptor beta chains from one sample sequenced in a study of blood T cell repertoires in COVID-19. The assay was immunoSEQ multiplex PCR, and TCRdb's table has in-frame clones only and misses some. The table has approximately 220,000 clones, 80% to 90% seen once. The specimen was PBMCs or T cells enriched from blood (not recorded which). The receptor set was obtained from a middle-aged woman with acute COVID-19.

V and J are TRBV2 and TRBJ2-7, with 10 positions matching TRBD2. The CDR3 has 15 amino acids. J was trimmed by 7 bases and V by 2 bases; bases with no gene match: 8. The germline V gene has CDR1 SNHLY and CDR2 FYNNEI. CDR3 protein: CASSERLAGPREQYF. The CDR3 DNA follows: TGTGCCAGCAGTGAACGACTAGCGGGCCCTAGGGAGCAGTACTTC.

The chain employs TRBV3-1 (or the pseudogene TRBV3-2) and TRBJ2-7, with 11 bases aligning to TRBD2. This CDR3 is 14 amino acids long. The junction had 3 bases not matched to a gene; V was cut back by 5 bases and J by 3 bases. Per the germline V gene, CDR1 is LGHDT and CDR2 is YNNKEL (reference sequence). As DNA, the CDR3 is TGTGCCAGCAGCACAACTAGCGGGAGCTACGAGCAGTACTTC. Its protein product is CASSTTSGSYEQYF.

V is TRBV19 and J is TRBJ2-1; 9 bases agree with TRBD1. CDR3 size: 14 residues. Per germline, CDR1 LNHDA and CDR2 SQIVND (reference sequence). V lost 6 bases to trimming and J lost 9 bases; unmatched junction nucleotides: 9. Here the CDR3 reads CASRREQGASEQFF. The CDR3 DNA is TGTGCCAGTAGACGGGAACAGGGGGCTTCTGAGCAGTTCTTC.

V usage is TRBV19 and J usage is TRBJ1-5; 8 bases match TRBD1. The V gene end was trimmed by 4 bases and the J gene end by 0 bases; junction bases not matched to a gene: 5. Germline assignment: CDR1 LNHDA and CDR2 SQIVND (reference sequence). The CDR3 length is 16 residues. The DNA for the CDR3 is TGTGCCAGTAGTAATCAGGGGGCCCATAGCAATCAGCCCCAGCATTTT. Translation: CASSNQGAHSNQPQHF.

Remarks on this clone: At one end, the junction sequence differs from germline, possibly due to a read error. CDR3 amino acids: CASSCQCF. Here the CDR3 DNA reads TGTGCCAGCAGTTGTCAGTGCTTC. The J gene is TRBJ2-4, the V gene TRBV27, with D unresolved. The CDR3 is 8 amino acids. The germline CDR1 and CDR2 sequences are MNHEY and SMNVEV (reference sequence).

This clone was recorded only once. V usage is TRBV3-1 (or the pseudogene TRBV3-2) and J usage is TRBJ2-1; 10 nucleotides agree with TRBD2. Looked up from germline, CDR1 is LGHDT and CDR2 is YNNKEL (reference sequence). This CDR3 is built from 19 residues. V was clipped by 0 bases and J by 6 bases; unmatched bases: 14. The DNA of the CDR3 is TGTGCCAGCAGCCAAGAGTCGGTTGGGGCTAGCGGGAGAGGCAATGAGCAGTTCTTC. Its translation: CASSQESVGASGRGNEQFF.